This record looks at one T cell receptor (beta chain) sequence and its context. This entry belongs to a study of blood T cell repertoires in COVID-19. This table comes from immunoSEQ multiplex PCR, and its TCRdb copy is limited to in-frame clones, with some not included. The sample records 200,000 or so clones, over 70% being singletons. Germline CDR1 MDHEN, CDR2 SYDVKM. The CDR3 runs 15 residues. The germline V and J ends were trimmed by 4 bases and 8 bases, with 17 bases remaining between them. This clonotype was obtained from a man between 60 and 75 years old with active or convalescent COVID-19. Sequences were obtained from peripheral blood. The chain carries TRBV28 and TRBJ1-4, with D possibly being TRBD1 (5 bases). The chain's CDR3 is CASSSPRGGDEKLFF. CDR3 nucleotides: TGTGCCAGCAGTTCCCCCCGGGGAGGGGACGAAAAACTGTTTTTT.